These 32 T cell receptor beta chains share one sample of origin, sequenced in a study of blood T cell repertoires in COVID-19 (dated by TCRdb to about 2020). Libraries came from the immunoSEQ multiplex PCR assay. TCRdb holds this immuneACCESS table with in-frame rearrangements only. Some clones are missing; in checked studies, unresolved V genes explain under half, and the rest has no known cause. Across this sample there are some 20,000 clones, with around 89% seen only once. 7.7% of the sample is in the top ten clones. What was sequenced was peripheral blood. Receptors were obtained from a woman between 55 and 75 years old with active COVID-19.

The V and J genes are TRBV19 and TRBJ1-5, with a weak D call TRBD1 (5 bases). The CDR3 has 15 residues. The germline CDR1 and CDR2 sequences are LNHDA and SQIVND (reference sequence). Trimming pared 5 bases from V and 2 bases from J, leaving 13 bases between. CDR3: CASSPHPRGNQPQHF. The DNA for the CDR3 is TGTGCCAGTAGTCCTCACCCCAGGGGCAATCAGCCCCAGCATTTT.

This chain joins TRBV13 and TRBJ2-7, with TRBD1 as a possible D gene (5 bases). This CDR3 has 13 amino acids. Germline CDR1 and CDR2: PRHDT and FYEKMQ (reference sequence). V was cut by 3 bases and J by 0 bases, with 6 bases left in between. CDR3 in DNA: TGTGCCAGCAGCTTGGACACCTCCTACGAGCAGTACTTC. This gives the protein CASSLDTSYEQYF. Full variable domain (missing parts from reference TRBV13 and TRBJ2-7): AAGVIQSPRHLIKEKRETATLKCYPIPRHDTVYWYQQGPGQDPQFLISFYEKMQSDKGSIPDRFSAQQFSDYHSELNMSSLELGDSALYFCASSLDTSYEQYFGPGTRLTVT.

V and J are TRBV29-1 and TRBJ1-1; the D gene is possibly TRBD1 (6 bases). This CDR3 has 13 residues. Deletions cut 2 bases from V and 3 bases from J, with 10 bases between. Germline CDR1 reads SQVTM; CDR2 reads ANQGSEA. The CDR3 region is CSVERGGDTEAFF. In nucleotides, the CDR3 is TGCAGCGTTGAAAGGGGGGGTGACACTGAAGCTTTCTTT.

About this clone: At one boundary the junction diverges from the germline segment, which might be a read error. V is TRBV5-1 and J is TRBJ2-2, with 9 bases that match TRBD2. Germline values: CDR1 SGHRS, CDR2 YFSETQ. The CDR3 consists of 16 residues. CDR3 bases: TGCGCCCGCAGCTTAGGCGGGGGGGCCGGCACCGGGGAGCTGTTTTTT. It specifies CARSLGGGAGTGELFF.

This chain joins TRBV6-1 and TRBJ2-5, with 10 bases lining up with TRBD2. With 2 bases clipped from V and 6 bases from J, the junction kept 9 bases outside the gene matches. Germline lookup yields CDR1 MNHNS and CDR2 SASEGT. This CDR3 contains 16 residues. In DNA form, the CDR3 reads TGTGCCAGCAGTGAAAAGATGGCTAGCGGGGGCCAGACCCAGTACTTC. As protein: CASSEKMASGGQTQYF.

This chain joins TRBV6-5 and TRBJ2-3; TRBD2 aligns across 10 bases. CDR1 and CDR2 from the germline V gene are MNHEY and SVGAGI. With 6 bases clipped from V and 3 bases from J, the junction kept 3 bases outside the gene matches. CDR3 length: 14 amino acids. The CDR3 DNA is TGTGCCAGCAGCGGGACTAGCGATACAGATACGCAGTATTTT. Translated: CASSGTSDTDTQYF.

V is TRBV9 and J is TRBJ1-3; D ambiguous. Germline V gene sequence: CDR1 SGDLS, CDR2 YYNGEE. Trimming removed 3 bases at V and 0 bases at J, with 13 bases between. The CDR3 loop spans 16 amino acids. The CDR3 here is CASSAVTGGSGNTIYF. In DNA, the CDR3 is TGTGCCAGCAGCGCGGTGACGGGAGGCTCTGGAAACACCATATATTTT.

The rearrangement uses TRBV11-2 and TRBJ2-3; 9 nucleotides line up with TRBD1. Germline loops: CDR1 SGHAT, CDR2 FQNNGV. J was trimmed by 0 bases and V by 4 bases; bases with no gene match: 5. The CDR3 totals 16 residues. The CDR3 here is CASSSRTGASTDTQYF. The CDR3 nucleotides read TGTGCCAGCAGCTCCCGGACAGGGGCAAGCACAGATACGCAGTATTTT.

This sequence joins TRBV29-1 and TRBJ2-3; 13 nucleotides match TRBD2. CDR3 length: 15 amino acids. V shed 6 bases and J 2 bases; nucleotides not matched to a gene: 5. Germline loops: CDR1 SQVTM, CDR2 ANQGSEA. CDR3 residues: CSVRLAGGPTDTQYF. The DNA of the CDR3 is TGCAGCGTCCGACTAGCGGGGGGACCCACAGATACGCAGTATTTT.

V usage is TRBV19 and J usage is TRBJ2-7; D gene ambiguous. The CDR3 sequence is 15 residues long. Germline CDR1 is LNHDA and CDR2 is SQIVND (reference sequence). Trimming pared 3 bases from V and 2 bases from J, leaving 14 bases between. CDR3 residues: CASSMANTLAYEQYF. As DNA, the CDR3 is TGTGCCAGTAGTATGGCAAACACCCTAGCCTACGAGCAGTACTTC. The whole variable domain, filled in from reference TRBV19 and TRBJ2-7, reads DGGITQSPKYLFRKEGQNVTLSCEQNLNHDAMYWYRQDPGQGLRLIYYSQIVNDFQKGDIAEGYSVSREKKESFPLTVTSAQKNPTAFYLCASSMANTLAYEQYFGPGTRLTVT.

V usage is TRBV4-2 and J usage is TRBJ2-1; possibly TRBD2 for D (5 bases). In germline, CDR1 is LGHNA, CDR2 YNFKEQ. Between the trimmed V and J ends, which lost 3 bases and 5 bases, there was a span of 23 bases. The CDR3 is made up of 18 amino acids. DNA for the CDR3: TGTGCCAGCAGCCAGGGGTTTATTGGGCCCGAACTAGACAATGAGCAGTTCTTC. This sequence encodes CASSQGFIGPELDNEQFF.

This chain links TRBV2 with TRBJ2-7; D is perhaps TRBD1 (6 bases). Germline assignment: CDR1 SNHLY and CDR2 FYNNEI. The V end lost 8 bases, the J end lost 3 bases, and 11 bases lay between the germline ends. The CDR3 length is 12 residues. The CDR3 bases are TGTGCCAGCCGACAGGAACACTACGAGCAGTACTTC. Its translation is CASRQEHYEQYF. The full variable domain, completed using reference TRBV2 and TRBJ2-7, is EPEVTQTPSHQVTQMGQEVILRCVPISNHLYFYWYRQILGQKVEFLVSFYNNEISEKSEIFDDQFSVERPDGSNFTLKIRSTKLEDSAMYFCASRQEHYEQYFGPGTRLTVT.

This clone was found once. CDR3 in DNA: TGTGCCAGCAGCCAAGATGCGGGATGGAACACTGAAGCTTTCTTT. Its protein is CASSQDAGWNTEAFF. This sequence joins TRBV14 and TRBJ1-1; D gene uncertain. The V end was cut by 0 bases, the J end by 1 base, with 9 bases between. This CDR3 has 15 residues. In germline, CDR1 is SGHDN, CDR2 FVKESK.

Only a few counts were recorded for this clone. The chain recombines TRBV12-5 with TRBJ2-3, with D possibly matching TRBD1 (5 bases). The CDR3 contains 15 residues. The V end was cut by 4 bases, the J end by 4 bases, with 15 bases between. Germline loops: CDR1 LGHNT, CDR2 FRNRAP. CDR3: CASGSGDQGPDTQYF. DNA for the CDR3: TGTGCTAGTGGTTCCGGTGACCAGGGCCCAGATACGCAGTATTTT.

The gene calls are TRBV5-6 and TRBJ2-1, with TRBD1 identical over 7 bases. The CDR3 spans 15 residues. V gave up 1 base and J gave up 6 bases; unmatched junction bases: 7. CDR1 is SGHDT, CDR2 YYEEEE, per germline. Here the CDR3 DNA reads TGTGCCAGCAGCTTGACAGGGGCGCCTGGCAATGAGCAGTTCTTC. Translating gives CASSLTGAPGNEQFF.

The rearrangement joins TRBV6-2 or TRBV6-3 to TRBJ2-3; TRBD2 matches at 9 bases. From germline, CDR1 is MNHEY and CDR2 SVGEGT. The CDR3 is 16 amino acids. The V gene end was trimmed by 0 bases and the J gene end by 4 bases; junction bases not matched to a gene: 5. The CDR3 bases are TGTGCCAGCAGTTACTCGCGGGGGGGCATTCCAGATACGCAGTATTTT. This translates into CASSYSRGGIPDTQYF.

V is TRBV5-1 and J is TRBJ1-1; D not resolved. CDR1 and CDR2 (germline): SGHRS, YFSETQ. This CDR3 has 12 amino acids. V was trimmed by 4 bases and J by 7 bases, leaving 11 bases between them. The CDR3 sequence is CASSPPTSEAFF. The CDR3 DNA reads TGCGCCAGCAGCCCTCCCACTAGTGAAGCTTTCTTT.

The table lists this clone with a count of one. The rearrangement uses TRBV5-6 and TRBJ1-2; 8 nucleotides line up with TRBD1. After removal of 6 bases from V and 13 bases from J, the junction contained 20 bases not matched to a gene. Germline V CDR1 and CDR2: SGHDT, YYEEEE. This CDR3 region has 15 residues. The CDR3 bases are TGTGCCAGCACCCCGAGGGGACGGGACAGGACTGGTATCACCTTC. It translates to CASTPRGRDRTGITF.

The chain links TRBV5-1 to TRBJ1-2; weak D call: TRBD1 (6 bases). The germline V gene has CDR1 SGHRS and CDR2 YFSETQ. Trimming removed 1 base from V and 4 bases from J, with 17 bases in between. This CDR3 contains 16 residues. The CDR3 sequence is CASSLMGEGGAYGYTF. The DNA for the CDR3 is TGCGCCAGCAGCTTGATGGGGGAAGGGGGTGCCTATGGCTACACCTTC.

This sequence joins TRBV5-1 and TRBJ2-1; TRBD2 agrees at 11 bases. The trim removed 4 bases at V and 9 bases at J, leaving 9 bases unmatched. Germline lookup yields CDR1 SGHRS and CDR2 YFSETQ. CDR3 size: 15 residues. Written as DNA, the CDR3 is TGCGCCAGCAGCGCCTCTAGCGGGGGGATCGGTGAGCAGTTCTTC. This translates into CASSASSGGIGEQFF.

V and J are TRBV5-1 and TRBJ1-6; D is undetermined. The CDR3 loop spans 15 amino acids. CDR1 SGHRS and CDR2 YFSETQ come from the germline V gene. Trimming removed 0 bases from V and 6 bases from J, with 10 bases in between. CDR3 region: CASSLGGSLNSPLHF. CDR3 sequence (DNA): TGCGCCAGCAGCTTGGGCGGCAGCCTTAATTCACCCCTCCACTTT.

The rearrangement uses TRBV27 and TRBJ1-2; D is perhaps TRBD1 (6 bases). CDR1 and CDR2 (germline): MNHEY, SMNVEV (reference sequence). V was trimmed by 3 bases and J by 5 bases, leaving 16 bases between them. The CDR3 loop spans 15 amino acids. The CDR3 nucleotides read TGTGCCAGCAGTTTTGGGGGCAGGGGCGGATATGGCTACACCTTC. As protein: CASSFGGRGGYGYTF.

The chain recombines TRBV19 with TRBJ1-2; D not resolved. The CDR3 spans 13 residues. V lost 9 bases, J lost 4 bases, and 15 bases lay in between. Germline V gene sequence: CDR1 LNHDA, CDR2 SQIVND (reference sequence). CDR3 sequence reads: CASGGLTLYGYTF. The CDR3 DNA follows: TGTGCCAGCGGAGGCTTAACCCTCTATGGCTACACCTTC.

The chain combines TRBV25-1 with TRBJ1-2, with 10 bases identical to TRBD1. From germline, CDR1 is MGHDK and CDR2 SYGVNS. The CDR3 loop spans 17 amino acids. Trimming took 6 bases from V and 6 from J; bases not matched to a gene: 16. Written as DNA, the CDR3 is TGTGCCAGCAGAGGGAAGGGGGGACAGGGGTCGGTCGATGGCTACACCTTC. This gives the protein CASRGKGGQGSVDGYTF.

The gene calls are TRBV6-5 and TRBJ1-4, with TRBD1 matching over 7 bases. Germline V gene sequence: CDR1 MNHEY, CDR2 SVGAGI. Trimming at V came to 5 bases and at J to 4 bases, leaving 7 bases not matched to a gene. This CDR3 has 15 residues. The CDR3 sequence is CASSPGQTYNEKLFF. In DNA form, the CDR3 reads TGTGCCAGCAGTCCGGGACAGACCTATAATGAAAAACTGTTTTTT.

The chain combines TRBV7-2 with TRBJ1-5; D perhaps matches TRBD1 (5 bases). Germline V gives CDR1 SGHTA, CDR2 FQGNSA. The CDR3 spans 13 residues. Between the trimmed V and J ends, which lost 4 bases and 4 bases, there was a span of 8 bases. The DNA of the CDR3 is TGTGCCAGCAGCTCTCAGGGTAATCAGCCCCAGCATTTT. Amino acids: CASSSQGNQPQHF.

The chain recombines TRBV11-2 with TRBJ2-5; 8 nucleotides line up with TRBD2. The J segment lost 5 bases and the V segment lost 4 bases, leaving 6 bases of the junction unmatched. Germline V gene data show CDR1 as SGHAT and CDR2 as FQNNGV. The CDR3 totals 14 residues. CDR3 coding DNA: TGTGCCAGCAGCTCATGGACTAGCTTTGAGACCCAGTACTTC. Translated, it gives CASSSWTSFETQYF. Looking up the rest from reference TRBV11-2 and TRBJ2-5 gives the full variable domain: EAGVAQSPRYKIIEKRQSVAFWCNPISGHATLYWYQQILGQGPKLLIQFQNNGVVDDSQLPKDRFSAERLKGVDSTLKIQPAKLEDSAVYLCASSSWTSFETQYFGPGTRLLVL.

The CDR3 is CASSQFGSAGEQFF. CDR3 nucleotide sequence: TGTGCCAGCAGCCAATTTGGTAGCGCGGGTGAGCAGTTCTTC. The chain couples TRBV7-3 to TRBJ2-1; possibly TRBD2 for D (5 bases). The CDR3 length is 14 residues. The germline V gene encodes CDR1 SGHTA and CDR2 FQGTGA. Trimming removed 5 bases from V and 9 bases from J, with 17 bases in between.

The sample holds one count of this clone. The rearrangement uses TRBV29-1 and TRBJ2-7; 9 bases agree with TRBD2. This CDR3 is built from 14 residues. The V gene end was trimmed by 4 bases and the J gene end by 2 bases; junction bases not matched to a gene: 6. CDR1 is SQVTM, CDR2 ANQGSEA, per germline. CDR3 protein: CSVVYASGTYEQYF. The DNA for the CDR3 is TGCAGCGTTGTATATGCTAGCGGGACCTACGAGCAGTACTTC.

V gene TRBV18 combines with J gene TRBJ1-5; D unresolved. Trimming shortened V by 3 bases and J by 2 bases, and 5 bases separated the two germline ends. This CDR3 is 13 amino acids long. From germline, CDR1 is KGHSH and CDR2 LQKENI. This CDR3 is CASSPRGNQPQHF. The CDR3 nucleotides read TGTGCCAGCTCACCTCGGGGCAATCAGCCCCAGCATTTT. The variable domain in full, with the rest retrieved from reference TRBV18 and TRBJ1-5, is NAGVMQNPRHLVRRRGQEARLRCSPMKGHSHVYWYRQLPEEGLKFMVYLQKENIIDESGMPKERFSAEFPKEGPSILRIQQVVRGDSAAYFCASSPRGNQPQHFGDGTRLSIL.

The rearrangement links TRBV6-5 to TRBJ1-2; D unclear. The CDR3 totals 15 residues. Per germline, CDR1 MNHEY and CDR2 SVGAGI. Trimming took off 2 bases at V and 4 bases at J, with 14 bases between the two ends. In nucleotides, the CDR3 is TGTGCCAGCAGTTACGATATCGGAGGCGCCTATGGCTACACCTTC. Its translation: CASSYDIGGAYGYTF.

This chain joins TRBV19 and TRBJ1-4, with 9 bases fitting TRBD1. V was pared by 5 bases and J by 6 bases, with 7 bases of the junction left unmatched. This CDR3 spans 15 amino acids. Germline lookup yields CDR1 LNHDA and CDR2 SQIVND (reference sequence). CDR3 loop: CASSPSTGGDEKLFF. The CDR3 bases are TGTGCCAGTAGTCCAAGCACAGGGGGCGATGAAAAACTGTTTTTT.